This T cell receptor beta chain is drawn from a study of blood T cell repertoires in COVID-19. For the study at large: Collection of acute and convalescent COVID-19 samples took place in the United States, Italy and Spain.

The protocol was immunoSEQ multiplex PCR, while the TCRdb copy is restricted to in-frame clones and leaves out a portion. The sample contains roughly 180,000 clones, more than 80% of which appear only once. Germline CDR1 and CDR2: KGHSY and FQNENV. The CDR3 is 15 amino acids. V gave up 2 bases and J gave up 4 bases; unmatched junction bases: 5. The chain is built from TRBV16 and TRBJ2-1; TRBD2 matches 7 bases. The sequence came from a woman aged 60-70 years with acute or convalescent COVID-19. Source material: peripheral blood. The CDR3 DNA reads TGTGCCAGCAGCCAAACGACTAGCATGTACAATGAGCAGTTCTTC. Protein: CASSQTTSMYNEQFF. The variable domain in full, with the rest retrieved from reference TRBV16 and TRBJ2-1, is GEEVAQTPKHLVRGEGQKAKLYCAPIKGHSYVFWYQQVLKNEFKFLISFQNENVFDETGMPKERFSAKCLPNSPCSLEIQATKLEDSAVYFCASSQTTSMYNEQFFGPGTRLTVL.